This note documents a single T cell receptor (beta chain) sequence. Its antigen is unidentified. Only in-frame clones appear in the TCRdb table, and some are missing; sequencing was by immunoSEQ multiplex PCR. The sample has about 160,000 clones, 86% seen once. This sample was included in a study of cytomegalovirus exposure and HLA in healthy donors. Study as a whole: The 120 validation repertoires used the same platform as the 550 to 700 first-cohort repertoires (as reported by a later analysis). Findings and caveats of the study: Usually a TCR sequence was rare, but some public TCRs were found in many donors.

These donors were members of the roughly 110-subject validation cohort, a group separate from the roughly 670-subject first cohort. The germline V gene has CDR1 LNHDA and CDR2 SQIVND (reference sequence). The CDR3 runs 17 residues. Trimming cost V 0 bases and J 2 bases, with 11 bases left between them. This TCR was sampled from a young woman in good health and CMV-seronegative. Specimen: PBMCs. The chain employs TRBV19 and TRBJ2-6; perhaps TRBD2 as D (5 bases). CDR3 in amino acids: CASSIEVGSTGANVLTF. The CDR3 DNA sequence: TGTGCCAGTAGTATAGAGGTTGGGAGTACTGGGGCCAACGTCCTGACTTTC.